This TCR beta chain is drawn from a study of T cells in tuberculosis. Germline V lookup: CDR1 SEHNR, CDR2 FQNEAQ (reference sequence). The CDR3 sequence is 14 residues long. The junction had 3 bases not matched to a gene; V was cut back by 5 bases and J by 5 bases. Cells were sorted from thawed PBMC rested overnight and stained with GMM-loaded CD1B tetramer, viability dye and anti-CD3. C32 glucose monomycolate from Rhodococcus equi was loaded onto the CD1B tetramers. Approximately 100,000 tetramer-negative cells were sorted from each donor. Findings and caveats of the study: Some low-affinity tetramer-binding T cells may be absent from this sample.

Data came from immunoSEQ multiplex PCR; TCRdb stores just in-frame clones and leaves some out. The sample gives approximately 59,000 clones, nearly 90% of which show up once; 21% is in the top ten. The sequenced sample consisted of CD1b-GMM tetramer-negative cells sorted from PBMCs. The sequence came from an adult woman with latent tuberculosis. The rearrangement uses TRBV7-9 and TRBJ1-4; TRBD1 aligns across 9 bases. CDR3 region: CASSTGTGNEKLFF. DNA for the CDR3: TGTGCCAGCAGCACCGGGACAGGGAATGAAAAACTGTTTTTT. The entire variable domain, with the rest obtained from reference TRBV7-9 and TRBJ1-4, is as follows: DTGVSQNPRHKITKRGQNVTFRCDPISEHNRLYWYRQTLGQGPEFLTYFQNEAQLEKSRLLSDRFSAERPKGSFSTLEIQRTEQGDSAMYLCASSTGTGNEKLFFGSGTQLSVL.